This TCR beta chain was obtained from a study of beta chain features in type 1 diabetes. Whole-study context: The number of sorted cells examined across all samples was 107,917,701.

The entirety of the isolated RNA underwent reverse transcription, so expressed TCRB transcripts were sequenced. Produced via immunoSEQ multiplex PCR; TCRdb's table is partial and in-frame only. The sample lists 600,000 to 750,000 clones, 9.5% to 15% occurring once. Findings and limits, study-wide: In all four CD4+ subsets, TCRB CDR3 length was significantly, moderately reduced in type 1 diabetes. For TCRB rearrangement, an influence of HLA type remained unresolved here.

Germline lookup yields CDR1 SQVTM and CDR2 ANQGSEA. The CDR3 has 12 residues. Trimming removed 7 bases at V and 7 bases at J, with 17 bases between. This clone turned up a few times. Its specificity is unknown. The sample consisted of naive CD4+ T cells from blood. The receptor was isolated from a young man with type 1 diabetes. V is TRBV29-1 and J is TRBJ2-7; D may be TRBD1 or TRBD2 (6 bases each). The CDR3 DNA follows: TGCAGCGGTAGGGGGACTGATCGGGAGCAGTACTTC. Translated, it gives CSGRGTDREQYF.